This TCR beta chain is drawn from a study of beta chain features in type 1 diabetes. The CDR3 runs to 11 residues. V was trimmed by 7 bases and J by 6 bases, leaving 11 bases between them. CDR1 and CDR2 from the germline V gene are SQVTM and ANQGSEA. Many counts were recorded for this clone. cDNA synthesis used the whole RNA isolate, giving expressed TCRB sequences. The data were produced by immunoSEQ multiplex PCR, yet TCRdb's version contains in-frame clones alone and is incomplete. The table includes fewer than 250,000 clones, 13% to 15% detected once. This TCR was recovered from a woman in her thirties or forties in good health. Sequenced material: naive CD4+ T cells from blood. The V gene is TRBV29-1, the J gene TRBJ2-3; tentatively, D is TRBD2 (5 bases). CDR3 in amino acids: CSGRTADTQYF. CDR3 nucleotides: TGCAGCGGGCGGACTGCGGATACGCAGTATTTT.